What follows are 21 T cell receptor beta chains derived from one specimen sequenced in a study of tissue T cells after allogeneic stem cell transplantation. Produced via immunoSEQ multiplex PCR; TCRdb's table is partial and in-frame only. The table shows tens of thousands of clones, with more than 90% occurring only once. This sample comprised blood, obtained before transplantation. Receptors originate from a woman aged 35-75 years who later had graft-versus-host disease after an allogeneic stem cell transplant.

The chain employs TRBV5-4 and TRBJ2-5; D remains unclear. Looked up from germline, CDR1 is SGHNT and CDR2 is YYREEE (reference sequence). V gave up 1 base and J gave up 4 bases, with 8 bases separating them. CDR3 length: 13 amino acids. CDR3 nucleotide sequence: TGTGCCAGCAGCTTGTATGCTTCAGAGACCCAGTACTTC. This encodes CASSLYASETQYF.

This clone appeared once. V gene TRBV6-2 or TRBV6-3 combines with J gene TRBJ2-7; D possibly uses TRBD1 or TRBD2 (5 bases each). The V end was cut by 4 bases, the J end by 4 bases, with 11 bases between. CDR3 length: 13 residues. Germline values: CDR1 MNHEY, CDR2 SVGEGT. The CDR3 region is CASSWGNEYEQYF. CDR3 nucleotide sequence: TGTGCCAGCAGTTGGGGGAACGAGTACGAGCAGTACTTC.

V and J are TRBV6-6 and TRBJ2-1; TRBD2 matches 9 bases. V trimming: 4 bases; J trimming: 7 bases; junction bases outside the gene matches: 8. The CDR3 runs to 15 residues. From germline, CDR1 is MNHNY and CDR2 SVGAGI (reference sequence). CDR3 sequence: CASSSRGSGGNEQFF. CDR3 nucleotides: TGTGCCAGCAGTTCTCGTGGTAGCGGGGGTAATGAGCAGTTCTTC.

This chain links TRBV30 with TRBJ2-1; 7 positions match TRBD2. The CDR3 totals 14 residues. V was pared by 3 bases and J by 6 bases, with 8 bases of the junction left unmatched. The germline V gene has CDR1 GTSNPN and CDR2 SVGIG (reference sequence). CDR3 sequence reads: CAWRPLGEGNEQFF. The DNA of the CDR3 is TGTGCCTGGAGGCCCCTAGGGGAGGGCAATGAGCAGTTCTTC.

CDR3 bases: TGTGCCAGCAGCCCCAGGGAGGGGAACACTGAAGCTTTCTTT. Its translation: CASSPREGNTEAFF. The chain employs TRBV3-1 (or the pseudogene TRBV3-2) and TRBJ1-1, with D perhaps matching TRBD1 (5 bases). Germline V gives CDR1 LGHDT, CDR2 YNNKEL (reference sequence). Deletions cut 4 bases from V and 1 base from J, with 10 bases between. The CDR3 is made up of 14 amino acids.

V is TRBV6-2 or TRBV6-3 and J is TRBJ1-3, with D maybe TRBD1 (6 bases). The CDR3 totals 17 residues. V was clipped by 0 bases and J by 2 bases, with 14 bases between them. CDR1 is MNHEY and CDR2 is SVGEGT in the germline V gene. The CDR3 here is CASSYSGGGPPGNTIYF. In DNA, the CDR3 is TGTGCCAGCAGTTACTCGGGGGGGGGCCCACCTGGAAACACCATATATTTT.

The CDR3 loop reads CASSIPGTSETQYF. CDR3 nucleotide sequence: TGTGCCAGCAGCATCCCCGGGACCAGTGAGACCCAGTACTTC. The chain employs TRBV28 and TRBJ2-5; the D call may be TRBD1 or TRBD2 (5 bases each). Germline CDR1 MDHEN, CDR2 SYDVKM. The CDR3 spans 14 residues. With 6 bases removed from V and 5 bases from J, the gap between germline ends came to 16 bases.

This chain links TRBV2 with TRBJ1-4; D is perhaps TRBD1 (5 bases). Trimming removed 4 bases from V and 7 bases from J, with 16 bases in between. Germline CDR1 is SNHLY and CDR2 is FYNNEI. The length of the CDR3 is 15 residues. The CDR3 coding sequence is TGTGCCAGCAGTGTGGCAGGGCTTGGCAGTGAAAAACTGTTTTTT. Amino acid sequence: CASSVAGLGSEKLFF.

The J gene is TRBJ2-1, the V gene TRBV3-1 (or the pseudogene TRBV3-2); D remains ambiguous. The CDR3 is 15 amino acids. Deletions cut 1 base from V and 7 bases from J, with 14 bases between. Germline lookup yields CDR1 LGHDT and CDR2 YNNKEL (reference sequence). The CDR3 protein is CASSQVLVARNEQFF. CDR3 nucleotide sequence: TGTGCCAGCAGCCAAGTGTTAGTGGCGCGTAATGAGCAGTTCTTC.

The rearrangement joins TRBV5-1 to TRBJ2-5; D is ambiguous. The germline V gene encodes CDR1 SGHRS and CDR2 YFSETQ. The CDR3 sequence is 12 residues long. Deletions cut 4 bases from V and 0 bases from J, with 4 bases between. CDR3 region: CASSPYQETQYF. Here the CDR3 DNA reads TGCGCCAGCAGCCCGTACCAAGAGACCCAGTACTTC.

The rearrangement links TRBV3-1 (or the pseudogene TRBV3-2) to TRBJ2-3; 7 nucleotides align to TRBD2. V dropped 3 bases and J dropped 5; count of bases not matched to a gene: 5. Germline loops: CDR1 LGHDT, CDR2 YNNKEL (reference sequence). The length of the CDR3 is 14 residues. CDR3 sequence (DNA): TGTGCCAGCAGCCAGAGCGGGATAGAAGATACGCAGTATTTT. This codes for CASSQSGIEDTQYF.

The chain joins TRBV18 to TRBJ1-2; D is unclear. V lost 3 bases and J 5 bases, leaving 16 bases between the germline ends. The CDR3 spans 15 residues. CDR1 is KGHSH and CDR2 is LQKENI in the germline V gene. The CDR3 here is CASSPVDLALYGYTF. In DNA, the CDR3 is TGTGCCAGCTCACCCGTAGACCTAGCCCTATATGGCTACACCTTC.

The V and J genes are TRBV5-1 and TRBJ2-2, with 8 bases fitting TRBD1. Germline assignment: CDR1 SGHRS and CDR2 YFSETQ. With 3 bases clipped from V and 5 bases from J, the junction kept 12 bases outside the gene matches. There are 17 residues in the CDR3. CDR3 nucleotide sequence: TGCGCCAGCAGCTCCTACGCCAGGGGGCTAGTTACCGGGGAGCTGTTTTTT. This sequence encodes CASSSYARGLVTGELFF. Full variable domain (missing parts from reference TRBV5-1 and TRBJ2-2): KAGVTQTPRYLIKTRGQQVTLSCSPISGHRSVSWYQQTPGQGLQFLFEYFSETQRNKGNFPGRFSGRQFSNSRSEMNVSTLELGDSALYLCASSSYARGLVTGELFFGEGSRLTVL.

The CDR3 bases are TGCGCCAGCAGCCAAGATGCGCAGGGAGGAGATACTGAAGCTTTCTTT. It encodes CASSQDAQGGDTEAFF. The rearrangement uses TRBV4-3 and TRBJ1-1, with D possibly matching TRBD1 (5 bases). The CDR3 contains 16 residues. Deletions cut 0 bases from V and 5 bases from J, with 16 bases between. Germline V gives CDR1 LGHNA, CDR2 YSLEER.

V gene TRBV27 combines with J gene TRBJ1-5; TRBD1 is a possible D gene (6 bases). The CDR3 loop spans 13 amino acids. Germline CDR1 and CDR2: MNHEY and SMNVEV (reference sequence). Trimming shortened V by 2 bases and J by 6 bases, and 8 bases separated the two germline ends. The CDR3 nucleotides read TGTGCCAGCAGTTTAGTGGGGGCTCAGCCCCAGCATTTT. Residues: CASSLVGAQPQHF.

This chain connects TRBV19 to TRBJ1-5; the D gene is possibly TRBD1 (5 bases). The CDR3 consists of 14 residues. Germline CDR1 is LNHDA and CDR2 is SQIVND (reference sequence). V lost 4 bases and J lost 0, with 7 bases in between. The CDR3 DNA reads TGTGCCAGTAGTAGGGGGACTAGCAATCAGCCCCAGCATTTT. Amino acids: CASSRGTSNQPQHF.

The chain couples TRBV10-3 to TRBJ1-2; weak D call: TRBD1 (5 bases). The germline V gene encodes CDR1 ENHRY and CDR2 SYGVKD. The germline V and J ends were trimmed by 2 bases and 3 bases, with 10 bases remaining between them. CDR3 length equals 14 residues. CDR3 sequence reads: CAISEGDGYYGYTF. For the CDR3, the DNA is TGTGCCATCAGTGAGGGGGACGGCTACTATGGCTACACCTTC.

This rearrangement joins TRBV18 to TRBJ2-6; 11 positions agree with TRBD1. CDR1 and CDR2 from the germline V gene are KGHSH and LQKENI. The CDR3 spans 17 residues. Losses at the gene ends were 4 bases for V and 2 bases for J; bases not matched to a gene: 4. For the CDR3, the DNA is TGTGCCAGCTCACAACCGGGACAGGGGGCTGGGGCCAACGTCCTGACTTTC. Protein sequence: CASSQPGQGAGANVLTF.

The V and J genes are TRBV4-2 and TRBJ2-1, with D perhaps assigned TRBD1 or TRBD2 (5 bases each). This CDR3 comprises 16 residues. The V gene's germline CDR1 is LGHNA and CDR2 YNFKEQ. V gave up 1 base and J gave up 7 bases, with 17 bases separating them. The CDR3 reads CASSQVFSGLGNEQFF. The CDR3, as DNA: TGTGCCAGCAGCCAAGTTTTTTCGGGGCTGGGTAATGAGCAGTTCTTC.

CDR3 in DNA: TGTGCCAGCAGCTCCATCGCAGGCTATGGCTACACCTTC. This gives the protein CASSSIAGYGYTF. V gene TRBV7-2 combines with J gene TRBJ1-2, with D uncertain. Per the germline V gene, CDR1 is SGHTA and CDR2 is FQGNSA. This CDR3 has 13 amino acids. Trimming left V 4 bases short and J 4 bases short, with 10 bases between.

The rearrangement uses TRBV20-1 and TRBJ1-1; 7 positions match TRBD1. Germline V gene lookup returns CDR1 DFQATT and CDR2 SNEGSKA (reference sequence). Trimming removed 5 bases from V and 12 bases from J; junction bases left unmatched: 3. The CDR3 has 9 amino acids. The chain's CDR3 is CSAAQGTFF. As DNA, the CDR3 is TGCAGTGCTGCACAGGGGACTTTCTTT.